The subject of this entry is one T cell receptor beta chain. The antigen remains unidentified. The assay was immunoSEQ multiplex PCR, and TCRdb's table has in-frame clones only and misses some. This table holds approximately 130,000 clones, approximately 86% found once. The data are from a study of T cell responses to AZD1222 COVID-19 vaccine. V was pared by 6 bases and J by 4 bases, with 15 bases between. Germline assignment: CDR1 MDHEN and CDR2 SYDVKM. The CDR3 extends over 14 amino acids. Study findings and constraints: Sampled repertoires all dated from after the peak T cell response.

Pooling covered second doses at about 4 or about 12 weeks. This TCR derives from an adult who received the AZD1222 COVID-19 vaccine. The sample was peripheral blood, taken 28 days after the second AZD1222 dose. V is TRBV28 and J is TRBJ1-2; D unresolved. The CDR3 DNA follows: TGTGCCAGCAGAGACACACCAAACATCTATGGCTACACCTTC. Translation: CASRDTPNIYGYTF.